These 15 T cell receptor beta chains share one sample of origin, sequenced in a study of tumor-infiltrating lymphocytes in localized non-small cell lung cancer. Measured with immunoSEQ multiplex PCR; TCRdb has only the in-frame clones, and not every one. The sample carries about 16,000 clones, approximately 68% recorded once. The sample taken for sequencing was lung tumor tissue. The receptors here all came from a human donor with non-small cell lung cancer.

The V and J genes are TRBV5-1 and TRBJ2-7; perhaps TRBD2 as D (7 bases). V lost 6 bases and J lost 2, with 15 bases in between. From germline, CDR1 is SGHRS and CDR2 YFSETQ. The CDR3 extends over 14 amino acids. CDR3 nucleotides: TGCGCCAGCAATCCGGGGGGCGCCACCTACGAGCAGTACTTC. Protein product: CASNPGGATYEQYF.

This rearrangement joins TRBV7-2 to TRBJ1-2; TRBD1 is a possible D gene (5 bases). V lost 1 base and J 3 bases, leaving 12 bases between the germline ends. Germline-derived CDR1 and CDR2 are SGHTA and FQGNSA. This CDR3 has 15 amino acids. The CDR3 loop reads CASSLEVRADYGYTF. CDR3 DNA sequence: TGTGCCAGCAGCTTAGAAGTCAGGGCTGACTATGGCTACACCTTC.

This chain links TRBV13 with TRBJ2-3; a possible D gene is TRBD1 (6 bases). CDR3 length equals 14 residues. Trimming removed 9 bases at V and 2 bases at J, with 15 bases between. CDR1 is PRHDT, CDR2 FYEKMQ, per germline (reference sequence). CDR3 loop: CASMIQGSTDTQYF. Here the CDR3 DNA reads TGTGCCAGTATGATCCAGGGGTCCACAGATACGCAGTATTTT.

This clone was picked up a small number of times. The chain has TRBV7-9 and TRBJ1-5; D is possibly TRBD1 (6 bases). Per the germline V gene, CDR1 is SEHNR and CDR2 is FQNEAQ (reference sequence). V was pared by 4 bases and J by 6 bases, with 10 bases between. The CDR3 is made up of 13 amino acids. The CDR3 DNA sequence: TGTGCCAGCAGCTCCACAGGGTTTCAGCCCCAGCATTTT. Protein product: CASSSTGFQPQHF.

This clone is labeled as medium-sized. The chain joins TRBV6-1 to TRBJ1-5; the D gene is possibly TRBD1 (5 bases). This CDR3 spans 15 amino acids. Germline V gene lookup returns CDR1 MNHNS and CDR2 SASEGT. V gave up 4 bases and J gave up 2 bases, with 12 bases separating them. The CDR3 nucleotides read TGTGCCAGCAGTGTGGAGGGGCGAGGCAATCAGCCCCAGCATTTT. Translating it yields CASSVEGRGNQPQHF.

The CDR3 region has the DNA TGTGCCAGCAGGGTTCAGGGAGGGGGGTCACCCCTCCACTTT. The encoded protein is CASRVQGGGSPLHF. The gene calls are TRBV2 and TRBJ1-6; TRBD1 is a possible D gene (6 bases). The V and J ends lost 6 bases and 10 bases respectively, with 16 bases between them. This CDR3 is built from 14 residues. The V gene's germline CDR1 is SNHLY and CDR2 FYNNEI. Looking up the rest from reference TRBV2 and TRBJ1-6 gives the full variable domain: EPEVTQTPSHQVTQMGQEVILRCVPISNHLYFYWYRQILGQKVEFLVSFYNNEISEKSEIFDDQFSVERPDGSNFTLKIRSTKLEDSAMYFCASRVQGGGSPLHFGNGTRLTVT.

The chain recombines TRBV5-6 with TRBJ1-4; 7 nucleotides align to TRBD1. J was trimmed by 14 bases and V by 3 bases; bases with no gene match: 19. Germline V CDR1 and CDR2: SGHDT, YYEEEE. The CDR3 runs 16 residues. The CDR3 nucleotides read TGTGCCAGCAGCTGGGCGGGACAGAACCACCCCCAGGTCCTGTTTTTT. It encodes CASSWAGQNHPQVLFF.

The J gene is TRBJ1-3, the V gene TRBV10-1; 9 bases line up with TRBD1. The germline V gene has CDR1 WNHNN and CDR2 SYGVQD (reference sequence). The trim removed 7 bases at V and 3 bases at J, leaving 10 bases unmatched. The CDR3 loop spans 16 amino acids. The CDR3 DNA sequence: TGCGCCAGCAAACAGACGACAGGGGGAAATGGAAACACCATATATTTT. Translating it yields CASKQTTGGNGNTIYF.

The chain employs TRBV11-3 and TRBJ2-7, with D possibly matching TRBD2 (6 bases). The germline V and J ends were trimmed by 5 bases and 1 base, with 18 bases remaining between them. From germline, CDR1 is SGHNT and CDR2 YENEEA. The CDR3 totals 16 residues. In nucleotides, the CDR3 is TGTGCCAGCAGCCCAGGTTACGCGGGATCGTCCTACGAGCAGTACTTC. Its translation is CASSPGYAGSSYEQYF.

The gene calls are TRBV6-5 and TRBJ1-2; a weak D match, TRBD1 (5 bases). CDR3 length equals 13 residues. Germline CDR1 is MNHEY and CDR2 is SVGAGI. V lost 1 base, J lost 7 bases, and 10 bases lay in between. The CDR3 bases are TGTGCCAGCAGTTACTTGGGGGTTGGTGGCTACACCTTC. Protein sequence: CASSYLGVGGYTF.

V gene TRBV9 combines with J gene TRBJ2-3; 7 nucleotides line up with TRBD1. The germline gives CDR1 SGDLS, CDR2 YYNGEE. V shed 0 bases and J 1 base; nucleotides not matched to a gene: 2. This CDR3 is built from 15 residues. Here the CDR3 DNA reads TGTGCCAGCAGCGTAGACGACAGGGGCACAGATACGCAGTATTTT. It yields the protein CASSVDDRGTDTQYF.

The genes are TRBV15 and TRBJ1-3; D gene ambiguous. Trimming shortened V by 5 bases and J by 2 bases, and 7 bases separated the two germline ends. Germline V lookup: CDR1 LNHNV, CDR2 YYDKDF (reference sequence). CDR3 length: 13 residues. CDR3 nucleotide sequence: TGTGCCACCAGCTTCACCCCTGGAAACACCATATATTTT. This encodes CATSFTPGNTIYF.

CDR3 sequence (DNA): TGTGCCAGCAGCTTGGGCCGACTCCTGATGGGGAGCGCTTTCTTT. Protein sequence: CASSLGRLLMGSAFF. This rearrangement joins TRBV5-8 to TRBJ1-1; D unresolved. The CDR3 is 15 amino acids. Germline-derived CDR1 and CDR2 are SGHTS and YDEGEE. Trimming pared 0 bases from V and 11 bases from J, leaving 20 bases between.

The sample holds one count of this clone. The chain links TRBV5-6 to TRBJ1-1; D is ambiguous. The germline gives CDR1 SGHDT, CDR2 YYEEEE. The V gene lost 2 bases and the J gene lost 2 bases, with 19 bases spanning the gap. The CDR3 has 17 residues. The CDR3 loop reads CASSLLVGSLRNTEAFF. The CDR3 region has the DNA TGTGCCAGCAGCTTACTAGTCGGTTCCCTTCGTAACACTGAAGCTTTCTTT. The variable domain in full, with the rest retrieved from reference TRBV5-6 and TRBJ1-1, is DAGVTQSPTHLIKTRGQQVTLRCSPKSGHDTVSWYQQALGQGPQFIFQYYEEEERQRGNFPDRFSGHQFPNYSSELNVNALLLGDSALYLCASSLLVGSLRNTEAFFGQGTRLTVV.

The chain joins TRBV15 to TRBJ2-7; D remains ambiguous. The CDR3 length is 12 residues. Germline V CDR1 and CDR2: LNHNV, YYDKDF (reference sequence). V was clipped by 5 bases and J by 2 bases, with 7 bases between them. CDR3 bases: TGTGCCACCAGCGACGGAGCCTACGAGCAGTACTTC. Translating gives CATSDGAYEQYF.